What follows are 9 T cell receptor beta chains derived from one specimen sequenced in a study of technical replicates of blood from a handful of donors. This table comes from immunoSEQ multiplex PCR, and its TCRdb copy is limited to in-frame clones, with some not included. The sample includes 100,000 or so clones, 96% of them seen just once. Sequenced sample: T cells isolated from PBMCs. The receptor set was obtained from a human donor in good health.

The chain carries TRBV30 and TRBJ2-1, with a tentative D call TRBD2 (5 bases). The V end lost 8 bases, the J end lost 4 bases, and 12 bases lay between the germline ends. CDR1 and CDR2 (germline): GTSNPN, SVGIG (reference sequence). This CDR3 region has 12 residues. The CDR3 DNA follows: TGTGCCCTTGGGAGAGGGTACAATGAGCAGTTCTTC. Protein product: CALGRGYNEQFF.

This clone has only one observation. The chain couples TRBV5-6 to TRBJ2-2, with 7 positions matching TRBD1. Trimming removed 0 bases from V and 0 bases from J; junction bases left unmatched: 5. The germline V gene has CDR1 SGHDT and CDR2 YYEEEE. The CDR3 runs 17 residues. This chain's CDR3 is CASSLGQGFSNTGELFF. CDR3 DNA: TGTGCCAGCAGCTTGGGACAGGGATTCTCGAACACCGGGGAGCTGTTTTTT.

The gene calls are TRBV6-6 and TRBJ1-2, with unresolved D. The length of the CDR3 is 13 residues. Germline CDR1 MNHNY, CDR2 SVGAGI (reference sequence). V was pared by 0 bases and J by 6 bases, with 8 bases between. CDR3 coding DNA: TGTGCCAGCAGTTACTCGTCGGGGAATGGCTACACCTTC. This translates into CASSYSSGNGYTF.

The chain carries TRBV6-1 and TRBJ1-1; TRBD1 is a possible D gene (6 bases). Trimming removed 6 bases at V and 5 bases at J, with 13 bases between. This CDR3 region has 13 residues. Germline V gene lookup returns CDR1 MNHNS and CDR2 SASEGT. CDR3: CASRGGGNTEAFF. The CDR3 coding sequence is TGTGCCAGCAGAGGGGGGGGAAATACTGAAGCTTTCTTT.

The J gene is TRBJ1-2, the V gene TRBV10-2; a possible D gene is TRBD1 (5 bases). Per germline, CDR1 WSHSY and CDR2 SAAADI. The CDR3 has 16 residues. Trimming removed 0 bases from V and 2 bases from J, with 13 bases in between. The CDR3 sequence: CASSESWGMGNYGYTF. The CDR3 region has the DNA TGCGCCAGCAGTGAGTCTTGGGGCATGGGGAACTATGGCTACACCTTC.

This clone occurred once. This chain joins TRBV6-5 and TRBJ1-4; D is possibly TRBD1 (5 bases). Trimming pared 6 bases from V and 8 bases from J, leaving 10 bases between. This CDR3 is 12 amino acids long. Germline values: CDR1 MNHEY, CDR2 SVGAGI. The CDR3 nucleotides are TGTGCCAGCAGCCTTCAGGGAGAAAAACTGTTTTTT. Translation gives CASSLQGEKLFF.

The chain couples TRBV10-1 to TRBJ2-1, with TRBD2 identical over 9 bases. Germline CDR1 is WNHNN and CDR2 is SYGVQD (reference sequence). The CDR3 contains 16 residues. After removal of 0 bases from V and 7 bases from J, the junction contained 7 bases not matched to a gene. The CDR3 is CASSESKGLAKNEQFF. The CDR3 DNA reads as TGCGCCAGCAGTGAGTCGAAGGGACTAGCTAAGAATGAGCAGTTCTTC.

The chain has TRBV19 and TRBJ1-4, with 7 bases that match TRBD1. Trimming cost V 6 bases and J 1 base; bases outside gene matches: 8. The CDR3 covers 16 residues. The V gene's germline CDR1 is LNHDA and CDR2 SQIVND (reference sequence). The CDR3 region is CASRSGQAETNEKLFF. DNA of the CDR3: TGTGCCAGTAGATCAGGACAGGCTGAAACTAATGAAAAACTGTTTTTT.

The J gene is TRBJ2-1, the V gene TRBV7-9; 13 bases are shared with TRBD2. CDR1 SEHNR and CDR2 FQNEAQ come from the germline V gene (reference sequence). The V and J ends lost 6 bases and 4 bases, in that order; junction bases with no gene match: 3. The CDR3 has 15 amino acids. Written as DNA, the CDR3 is TGTGCCAGCAGAGAACTAGCGGGAGGGTACAATGAGCAGTTCTTC. This translates into CASRELAGGYNEQFF. Complete variable domain (other parts from reference TRBV7-9 and TRBJ2-1): DTGVSQNPRHKITKRGQNVTFRCDPISEHNRLYWYRQTLGQGPEFLTYFQNEAQLEKSRLLSDRFSAERPKGSFSTLEIQRTEQGDSAMYLCASRELAGGYNEQFFGPGTRLTVL.